Below, 32 T cell receptor beta chains from the same sample are listed, as sequenced in a study of blood T cells in healthy people across ages. Primers used in a second PCR of about 6 to 11 cycles were a sample-barcoded 5' primer and a J-beta primer mix. TCRdb re-called the 5' RACE reads through MiXCR, storing one row per CDR3 protein. Of roughly 700,000 distinct CDR3 sequences detected, 32% appear once; the ten largest clones hold approximately 15%. Sequencing was performed on blood. These receptors were collected from a woman of 80 years or more in good health.

The V gene is TRBV5-5, the J gene TRBJ1-2, with D uncertain. Germline CDR1 is SGHKS and CDR2 is YYEKEE (reference sequence). The CDR3 runs 15 residues. The V end was cut by 1 base, the J end by 2 bases, with 12 bases between. The CDR3 DNA reads as TGTGCCAGCAGCTTGTTGGGCGGACCCAACTATGGCTACACCTTC. Its translation: CASSLLGGPNYGYTF.

At least ten counts were recorded for this clonotype. The J gene is TRBJ1-2, the V gene TRBV20-1; 9 nucleotides agree with TRBD1. The CDR3 runs to 15 residues. In germline, CDR1 is DFQATT, CDR2 SNEGSKA (reference sequence). The V and J ends lost 5 bases and 7 bases, in that order; junction bases with no gene match: 14. The CDR3 DNA sequence: TGCAGTGCTTACCGGGACAGGGTAAAAAGTAGTGGCTACACCTTC. Translation: CSAYRDRVKSSGYTF.

This clonotype has only a few counts. The chain joins TRBV2 to TRBJ1-4; 7 bases align to TRBD1. This CDR3 spans 13 amino acids. Germline V gene data show CDR1 as SNHLY and CDR2 as FYNNEI. Trimming cost V 7 bases and J 10 bases; bases outside gene matches: 9. For the CDR3, the DNA is TGTGCCAGCAAATACGACAGGGAAGGAAAACTGTTTTTT. Amino acids: CASKYDREGKLFF.

The chain links TRBV7-2 to TRBJ2-7; D is undetermined. Germline values: CDR1 SGHTA, CDR2 FQGNSA. The CDR3 runs 16 residues. V lost 0 bases, J lost 1 base, and 13 bases lay in between. CDR3 region: CASSLARGGSSYEQYF. Here the CDR3 DNA reads TGTGCCAGCAGCTTAGCACGCGGTGGCAGTTCCTACGAGCAGTACTTC. Full variable domain (outside the CDR3, taken from reference TRBV7-2 and TRBJ2-7): GAGVSQSPSNKVTEKGKDVELRCDPISGHTALYWYRQSLGQGLEFLIYFQGNSAPDKSGLPSDRFSAERTGGSVSTLTIQRTQQEDSAVYLCASSLARGGSSYEQYFGPGTRLTVT.

The rearrangement uses TRBV7-3 and TRBJ2-1; 9 bases are a match to TRBD2. With 2 bases clipped from V and 7 bases from J, the junction kept 3 bases outside the gene matches. CDR3 length: 14 residues. Germline CDR1 SGHTA, CDR2 FQGTGA. The CDR3 sequence: CASSLAGGINEQFF. The CDR3 DNA sequence: TGTGCCAGCAGCTTAGCGGGGGGGATTAATGAGCAGTTCTTC.

Comments on this clonotype: A much larger clonotype is one base distant, so this may be a read error. V is TRBV6-2 or TRBV6-3 and J is TRBJ2-5; D is possibly TRBD2 (5 bases). CDR3 length equals 11 residues. CDR1 is MNHEY, CDR2 SVGEGT, per germline. CDR3 in DNA: TGTGCCAGCAGTAACTCGGGGTTCGCGTACTTC. Translated, it gives CASSNSGFAYF.

The chain couples TRBV28 to TRBJ1-2; no reliable D call. CDR3 size: 16 residues. Trimming pared 6 bases from V and 3 bases from J, leaving 20 bases between. From germline, CDR1 is MDHEN and CDR2 SYDVKM. CDR3 DNA sequence: TGTGCCAGCAGCTCCCTCGACGGACTCCTGGACTATGGCTACACCTTC. Its translation: CASSSLDGLLDYGYTF.

The chain carries TRBV3-1 and TRBJ1-5, with a possible D match to TRBD1 (5 bases). This CDR3 has 14 residues. CDR1 and CDR2 (germline): LGHDT, YNNKEL (reference sequence). The V and J ends lost 4 bases and 6 bases respectively, with 13 bases between them. CDR3 nucleotide sequence: TGTGCCAGCAGCCTCACGGGGCCTACTCAGCCCCAGCATTTT. It yields the protein CASSLTGPTQPQHF.

The gene calls are TRBV29-1 and TRBJ2-1, with D possibly being TRBD1 or TRBD2 (6 bases each). Germline V gives CDR1 SQVTM, CDR2 ANQGSEA. The CDR3 loop spans 14 amino acids. V was shortened by 0 bases and J by 15 bases, with 21 bases between the two germline ends. The CDR3 protein is CSVEDLPGGLTPFF. In DNA, the CDR3 is TGCAGCGTTGAAGACCTTCCCGGGGGCCTAACCCCGTTCTTC.

The DNA of the CDR3 is TGTGCCAGCAAGGGCCCCAACGGGGGTGAGCAGTTCTTC. Residues: CASKGPNGGEQFF. The chain links TRBV6-5 to TRBJ2-1, with D tentatively TRBD2 (6 bases). Trimming took 7 bases from V and 9 from J, leaving 16 bases between them. The germline V gene has CDR1 MNHEY and CDR2 SVGAGI. The CDR3 length is 13 residues.

For this clonotype: One base away lies a much larger clone, so this may be a sequencing read error. The chain employs TRBV30 and TRBJ2-3; 8 bases match TRBD2. The CDR3 is made up of 15 amino acids. The germline V gene has CDR1 GTSNPN and CDR2 SVGIG (reference sequence). The CDR3 is CAWSVAGGSTGTQYF. In DNA, the CDR3 is TGTGCCTGGAGTGTGGCGGGGGGTAGCACAGGTACGCAGTATTTT.

The table lists this clonotype with a few counts. This could be a read error, since a much larger clone is one nucleotide away. J is TRBJ2-6 and V is TRBV6-2 or TRBV6-3; D perhaps matches TRBD1 (5 bases). Germline CDR1 and CDR2: MNHEY and SVGEGT. CDR3 length: 15 amino acids. Here the CDR3 reads CASSPPGAGANVRTF. The DNA for the CDR3 is TGTGCCAGCAGTCCCCCGGGTGCTGGGGCCAACGTCCGGACTTTC.

This clonotype has just a few counts. A much larger clonotype is one base distant, so this may be a read error. The chain uses TRBV7-2 and TRBJ2-5; 7 bases match TRBD2. This CDR3 comprises 14 residues. With V trimmed by 1 base and J by 11 bases, 10 bases remained unmatched. The germline gives CDR1 SGHTA, CDR2 FQGNSA. The CDR3 DNA follows: TGTGCCAGCAGCTTAGGAGCGGGGACTGATGAGCAGTACTTC. Its translation is CASSLGAGTDEQYF.

DNA for the CDR3: TGTGCCAGCCGACGGGGGGGGGCTCAGCCCCAGCATTTT. Protein: CASRRGGAQPQHF. The chain employs TRBV6-6 and TRBJ1-5; tentatively, D is TRBD1 (6 bases). Germline loops: CDR1 MNHNY, CDR2 SVGAGI (reference sequence). V dropped 8 bases and J dropped 6 bases, with 14 bases sitting between them. The CDR3 runs to 13 residues.

This clonotype was counted only a few times. This sequence may be a read error, since a much larger clone differs from it by one base. The CDR3: CSARASRGNRYEQYF. The CDR3 DNA is TGCAGTGCTAGGGCCTCTCGAGGGAATCGATACGAGCAGTACTTC. The rearrangement links TRBV20-1 to TRBJ2-5, with D perhaps TRBD2 (5 bases). The DNA end is a closer match to TRBJ2-7, so the J assignment may be wrong. Germline assignment: CDR1 DFQATT and CDR2 SNEGSKA (reference sequence). There are 15 residues in the CDR3.

This clonotype was recorded many times. This sequence joins TRBV12-3 or TRBV12-4 and TRBJ1-2, with D unclear. This CDR3 comprises 13 residues. Deletions cut 1 base from V and 6 bases from J, with 9 bases between. In DNA form, the CDR3 reads TGTGCCAGCAGTTTAGGAGCAGGAAATGGCTACACCTTC. It codes for CASSLGAGNGYTF.

As concerns this clonotype: A much larger clone differs from this one at a single base, so this may be a read error. The chain uses TRBV20-1 and TRBJ2-5; D gene uncertain. The DNA end is more similar to TRBJ2-7, so the J call may be wrong. The CDR3 extends over 11 amino acids. The V gene's germline CDR1 is DFQATT and CDR2 SNEGSKA (reference sequence). The CDR3 sequence: CSGSTPCEQYF. DNA of the CDR3: TGCAGTGGGTCTACCCCGTGCGAGCAGTACTTC.

This clonotype was seen many times. The chain employs TRBV12-3 or TRBV12-4 and TRBJ2-7; D is possibly TRBD1 (6 bases). Between the trimmed V and J ends, which lost 2 bases and 6 bases, there was a span of 14 bases. The CDR3 is 14 residues long. CDR3 residues: CASSLRPGDVEQYF. In DNA form, the CDR3 reads TGTGCCAGCAGTTTACGGCCAGGGGATGTCGAGCAGTACTTC.

The CDR3 sequence is CSVRLTGDEQYF. The CDR3, as DNA: TGCAGCGTTCGTTTGACCGGCGACGAGCAGTACTTC. V gene TRBV29-1 combines with J gene TRBJ2-7; no definite D call. Germline V gene data show CDR1 as SQVTM and CDR2 as ANQGSEA. V was shortened by 5 bases and J by 5 bases, with 13 bases between the two germline ends. CDR3 size: 12 residues.

This clonotype was picked up a small number of times. V usage is TRBV7-3 and J usage is TRBJ1-1, with D uncertain. The germline CDR1 and CDR2 sequences are SGHTA and FQGTGA. The CDR3 has 13 residues. V lost 1 base and J 3 bases, leaving 6 bases between the germline ends. CDR3 bases: TGTGCCAGCAGCTTAAGCGTTGACACTGAAGCTTTCTTT. Translated: CASSLSVDTEAFF.

With respect to this clonotype: The junction shows a germline mismatch at one end, possibly a read error. V and J are TRBV28 and TRBJ1-2; D possibly corresponds to TRBD1 (6 bases). The CDR3 length is 14 residues. Germline V gene data show CDR1 as MDHEN and CDR2 as SYDVKM. CDR3 loop: CASSLTYRASEQSF. As DNA, the CDR3 is TGTGCCAGCAGTTTAACTTACAGGGCGAGCGAGCAGTCCTTC.

Comments on this clonotype: This clone may be a read error of a much larger clone one base away. V gene TRBV3-1 combines with J gene TRBJ2-3; a possible D gene is TRBD1 (6 bases). The length of the CDR3 is 14 residues. Germline-derived CDR1 and CDR2 are LGHDT and YNNKEL (reference sequence). The DNA of the CDR3 is TGTGCCGGCAGCCAGGGGACGAACACAGATACGCAGTATTTT. Translation gives CAGSQGTNTDTQYF.

The table lists this clonotype with a few counts. This chain joins TRBV6-2 or TRBV6-3 and TRBJ1-1; maybe TRBD1 (5 bases). V was pared by 7 bases and J by 4 bases, with 16 bases between. Looked up from germline, CDR1 is MNHEY and CDR2 is SVGEGT. The CDR3 runs to 14 residues. The CDR3 DNA is TGTGCCAGCAAGAGGAAGTCAGGGCTCACTGAAGCTTTCTTT. Translated, it gives CASKRKSGLTEAFF.

A few counts support this clonotype. Being one base from a much bigger clone, this may be a read error. The chain combines TRBV6-1 with TRBJ2-7; perhaps TRBD2 as D (5 bases). The CDR3 has 13 residues. V was cut by 3 bases and J by 7 bases, with 13 bases left in between. The germline gives CDR1 MNHNS, CDR2 SASEGT. CDR3 loop: CASSDRGSREQYF. Here the CDR3 DNA reads TGTGCCAGCAGTGATAGAGGGTCTAGGGAGCAGTACTTC.

This clonotype was seen a handful of times. The chain uses TRBV20-1 and TRBJ1-5, with D possibly being TRBD1 (5 bases). V was clipped by 2 bases and J by 3 bases, with 14 bases between them. Germline loops: CDR1 DFQATT, CDR2 SNEGSKA (reference sequence). There are 15 residues in the CDR3. The CDR3 is CSARPGGGNNQPQHF. The CDR3 bases are TGCAGTGCTAGACCGGGGGGAGGGAACAATCAGCCCCAGCATTTT.

A few counts support this clonotype. The rearrangement uses TRBV15 and TRBJ1-1; tentatively, D is TRBD1 (6 bases). There are 16 residues in the CDR3. Germline CDR1 and CDR2: LNHNV and YYDKDF (reference sequence). Trimming took off 0 bases at V and 5 bases at J, with 16 bases between the two ends. This chain's CDR3 is CATSREGAGRGTEAFF. CDR3 DNA sequence: TGTGCCACCAGCAGAGAGGGGGCAGGGAGGGGAACTGAAGCTTTCTTT.

This clonotype was counted between two and nine times. The chain carries TRBV28 and TRBJ1-1, with TRBD1 identical over 8 bases. The length of the CDR3 is 14 residues. V shed 5 bases, J shed 5 bases, and the junction held 7 bases outside the gene matches. Germline V gives CDR1 MDHEN, CDR2 SYDVKM. The CDR3 reads CASSPYRTGTEAFF. In DNA form, the CDR3 reads TGTGCCAGCAGTCCCTACCGGACAGGGACTGAAGCTTTCTTT.

This chain uses TRBV20-1 with TRBJ2-4; D uncertain. Gene TRBJ2-7 matches the end of the DNA better, so the J call may be wrong. Germline V lookup: CDR1 DFQATT, CDR2 SNEGSKA (reference sequence). This CDR3 spans 15 amino acids. The CDR3 nucleotides read TGCAGTGCTAGGGATATCGGAGAACCCTCCTACGAGCAGTACTTC. Its protein is CSARDIGEPSYEQYF.

In nucleotides, the CDR3 is TGTGCCAGTAGTATGGGACTGGCGGTGGGACCCCAGCATTTT. This encodes CASSMGLAVGPQHF. The rearrangement uses TRBV19 and TRBJ1-5; possible D gene TRBD1, 5 bases. The V end was cut by 3 bases, the J end by 10 bases, with 16 bases between. The CDR3 has 14 amino acids. The germline CDR1 and CDR2 sequences are LNHDA and SQIVND (reference sequence).

Turning to this clonotype: This may stem from a read error, because a much larger clone lies one nucleotide away. V and J are TRBV5-1 and TRBJ2-5; D might be TRBD1 or TRBD2, each matching 5 bases. The CDR3 spans 14 residues. CDR1 is SGHRS and CDR2 is YFSETQ in the germline V gene. V shed 5 bases and J shed 11 bases, with 22 bases lying between them. The CDR3 region is CASRGLLGTQEQYF. In DNA, the CDR3 is TGCGCCAGCAGAGGACTTTTGGGGACCCAGGAGCAGTACTTC. The variable domain in full, with the rest retrieved from reference TRBV5-1 and TRBJ2-5, is KAGVTQTPRYLIKTRGQQVTLSCSPISGHRSVSWYQQTPGQGLQFLFEYFSETQRNKGNFPGRFSGRQFSNSRSEMNVSTLELGDSALYLCASRGLLGTQEQYFGPGTRLLVL.

Ten or more counts support this clonotype. The chain has TRBV11-3 and TRBJ2-1, with 7 bases identical to TRBD2. V shed 10 bases and J 6 bases; nucleotides not matched to a gene: 3. Germline V gene lookup returns CDR1 SGHNT and CDR2 YENEEA. The CDR3 contains 11 residues. This chain's CDR3 is CATERGNEQFF. The CDR3 bases are TGTGCCACCGAGCGGGGCAATGAGCAGTTCTTC.

This clonotype was picked up one time. The gene calls are TRBV9 and TRBJ2-7, with TRBD2 matching 9 bases. V lost 4 bases to trimming and J lost 10 bases; unmatched junction nucleotides: 12. Per the germline V gene, CDR1 is SGDLS and CDR2 is YYNGEE. This CDR3 is 14 amino acids long. CDR3 sequence: CASSPRLAEGAQYF. The CDR3 nucleotides are TGTGCCAGCAGCCCTAGACTAGCGGAAGGGGCCCAGTACTTC.